This TCR beta chain was captured by sequencing in a study of T cells in localized non-small cell lung cancer. Deletions cut 4 bases from V and 7 bases from J, with 15 bases between. The CDR3 sequence is 15 residues long. The germline V gene encodes CDR1 SGHNT and CDR2 YYREEE (reference sequence). This table comes from immunoSEQ multiplex PCR, and its TCRdb copy is limited to in-frame clones, with some not included. The sample lists fewer than 13,000 clones; around 83% were seen once. The clonotype comes from a male donor older than 55 with stage III lung adenocarcinoma. The rearrangement joins TRBV5-4 to TRBJ1-6; unclear D gene. The material sequenced was peripheral blood, taken before any cancer treatment. CDR3: CASSTPGVRNSPLHF. The CDR3 DNA sequence: TGTGCCAGCAGCACACCGGGCGTGAGGAATTCACCCCTCCACTTT.